What follows is one TCR beta chain and its context. The data were produced by immunoSEQ multiplex PCR, yet TCRdb's version contains in-frame clones alone and is incomplete. Among 65,000 to 75,000 clones, roughly nine tenths were seen once, and the ten largest hold 0.44%. The CDR3 sequence is 10 residues long. Germline V lookup: CDR1 SNHLY, CDR2 FYNNEI. Trimming removed 4 bases from V and 10 bases from J, with 5 bases in between. These data belong to a study of OX40 agonist ivuxolimab in advanced cancers. Baseline, cycle 4 day 1, and cycle 7 day 1 were the blood sampling points. The clonotype originates from an adult with an advanced solid tumor such as melanoma, head and neck, liver or kidney cancer. The sequences come from CD4+ or CD8+ T cells sorted from blood, collected in a trial of the OX40 agonist ivuxolimab. V and J are TRBV2 and TRBJ2-1, with D unclear. The CDR3 loop reads CASSVGEQFF. CDR3 nucleotides: TGTGCCAGCAGTGTCGGAGAGCAGTTCTTC. Full variable domain (missing parts from reference TRBV2 and TRBJ2-1): EPEVTQTPSHQVTQMGQEVILRCVPISNHLYFYWYRQILGQKVEFLVSFYNNEISEKSEIFDDQFSVERPDGSNFTLKIRSTKLEDSAMYFCASSVGEQFFGPGTRLTVL.